This note documents a single T cell receptor beta chain sequence. Antigen specificity is unknown. Researchers report immunoSEQ v3.0 was run at survey level. Profiling relied on immunoSEQ multiplex PCR, and the TCRdb table lists in-frame clones only, not all of them. The table includes under 30,000 clones, 79% detected once. This entry is derived from a study of long-term antiretroviral therapy in people with HIV. Study findings and constraints: Whereas controls had wider CDR3 length ranges, HIV repertoires had narrower ones. The study collected no data on ART adherence, viral resistance or therapy changes. Even long-term ART left TRB diversity below transplant donor controls, despite gains.

CDR1 is SEHNR, CDR2 FQNEAQ, per germline (reference sequence). CDR3 length: 18 residues. V lost 0 bases, J lost 0 bases, and 4 bases stayed unmatched. Every single participant having HIV got treatment inside the United States. This TCR came from a man aged 25 to 40 with HIV. The input for sequencing was unsorted PBMCs, taken 2.1 years after starting antiretroviral therapy. The V call is TRBV7-9, the J call TRBJ2-6; 8 bases align to TRBD1. In nucleotides, the CDR3 is TGTGCCAGCAGCTTAGCCGGGACAGGCTACTCTGGGGCCAACGTCCTGACTTTC. Its translation is CASSLAGTGYSGANVLTF.